One sample yielded the 26 T cell receptor beta chains listed below, sequenced in a study of cytomegalovirus exposure and HLA in healthy donors. PCR involved 60 Vbeta and 13 Jbeta primers. Profiling relied on immunoSEQ multiplex PCR, and the TCRdb table lists in-frame clones only, not all of them. The table has 140,000 to 150,000 clones, about 85% seen once. Sequences were obtained from PBMCs. The receptors stem from a boy between 2 and 10 years old in good health and CMV-seronegative.

This chain joins TRBV1 and TRBJ2-5; the table's TRBD2 call for D was not verified on the DNA. TRBV1 is tagged as a pseudogene. The CDR3 is 17 amino acids. The CDR3 DNA reads TGCACCAGCAGCCTTTTACTTCACCCGAGAAATCAAGAGACCCAGTACTTC. Translated, it gives CTSSLLLHPRNQETQYF.

The genes are TRBV10-3 and TRBJ2-5; no definite D call. CDR1 and CDR2 from the germline V gene are ENHRY and SYGVKD. Trimming cost V 0 bases and J 1 base, with 9 bases left between them. The CDR3 extends over 15 amino acids. The CDR3 region has the DNA TGTGCCATCAGTGAGTCGCCGGAGCTCCAAGAGACCCAGTACTTC. This codes for CAISESPELQETQYF.

The rearrangement links TRBV6-5 to TRBJ2-7; 7 nucleotides match TRBD1. J lost 4 bases, V lost 5 bases, and 11 bases had no gene match. Germline lookup yields CDR1 MNHEY and CDR2 SVGAGI. There are 15 residues in the CDR3. The CDR3 bases are TGTGCCAGCAGTGCCAGGGGCAGGGGACAGTACGAGCAGTACTTC. It yields the protein CASSARGRGQYEQYF.

V gene TRBV10-3 combines with J gene TRBJ2-2; 9 bases line up with TRBD1. This CDR3 has 16 amino acids. Trimming cost V 5 bases and J 6 bases; bases outside gene matches: 10. From germline, CDR1 is ENHRY and CDR2 SYGVKD. The CDR3 DNA follows: TGTGCCATCAGTTCCAAATCTGGACAGGGGTCCGGGGAGCTGTTTTTT. Its translation is CAISSKSGQGSGELFF.

The CDR3: CASSPGTAFYEQYF. CDR3 in DNA: TGTGCCAGTAGCCCCGGGACAGCATTCTACGAGCAGTACTTC. The rearrangement joins TRBV19 to TRBJ2-7; TRBD1 matches 7 bases. From germline, CDR1 is LNHDA and CDR2 SQIVND (reference sequence). The J segment lost 3 bases and the V segment lost 6 bases, leaving 8 bases of the junction unmatched. The CDR3 has 14 residues.

This clone occurred a few times. The V call is TRBV18, the J call TRBJ1-1; D gene uncertain. Trimming left V 3 bases short and J 1 base short, with 9 bases between. This CDR3 has 14 amino acids. CDR1 and CDR2 from the germline V gene are KGHSH and LQKENI. The CDR3 nucleotides are TGTGCCAGCTCACCCATCCCAGGGAACACTGAAGCTTTCTTT. Translation gives CASSPIPGNTEAFF. The whole variable domain, filled in from reference TRBV18 and TRBJ1-1, reads NAGVMQNPRHLVRRRGQEARLRCSPMKGHSHVYWYRQLPEEGLKFMVYLQKENIIDESGMPKERFSAEFPKEGPSILRIQQVVRGDSAAYFCASSPIPGNTEAFFGQGTRLTVV.

This clone appeared a few times. The chain uses TRBV6-1 and TRBJ1-4; D possibly corresponds to TRBD1 (5 bases). The CDR3 extends over 15 amino acids. CDR1 is MNHNS and CDR2 is SASEGT in the germline V gene. The V end lost 8 bases, the J end lost 1 base, and 14 bases lay between the germline ends. DNA for the CDR3: TGTGCCAGCCAAGAAGACGGGGGAACTAATGAAAAACTGTTTTTT. Translation: CASQEDGGTNEKLFF.

The chain employs TRBV9 and TRBJ1-2; weak D call: TRBD1 (5 bases). Per the germline V gene, CDR1 is SGDLS and CDR2 is YYNGEE. V dropped 3 bases and J dropped 4 bases, with 19 bases sitting between them. The CDR3 contains 16 residues. The CDR3 here is CASSGVVRQGSYGYTF. For the CDR3, the DNA is TGTGCCAGCAGCGGGGTGGTGCGGCAGGGTTCCTATGGCTACACCTTC.

The genes are TRBV5-1 and TRBJ2-2, with TRBD1 matching over 7 bases. The germline V gene encodes CDR1 SGHRS and CDR2 YFSETQ. V was clipped by 0 bases and J by 4 bases; unmatched bases: 3. This CDR3 is 15 amino acids long. The CDR3 DNA reads TGCGCCAGCAGCTTGGAGGGGGCCAGCACCGGGGAGCTGTTTTTT. This sequence encodes CASSLEGASTGELFF.

The chain has TRBV27 and TRBJ2-1; possibly TRBD1 for D (6 bases). Germline V gene lookup returns CDR1 MNHEY and CDR2 SMNVEV (reference sequence). V was shortened by 3 bases and J by 9 bases, with 12 bases between the two germline ends. The length of the CDR3 is 13 residues. The CDR3 region is CASSLDSPTEQFF. In DNA, the CDR3 is TGTGCCAGCAGTTTGGACAGCCCAACTGAGCAGTTCTTC.

The V call is TRBV27, the J call TRBJ2-1; maybe TRBD1 (6 bases). The V gene lost 5 bases and the J gene lost 6 bases, with 17 bases spanning the gap. This CDR3 spans 15 amino acids. Germline assignment: CDR1 MNHEY and CDR2 SMNVEV (reference sequence). CDR3 nucleotides: TGTGCCAGCAGTCCCGTAGGGGGTCGGGGCAATGAGCAGTTCTTC. It is translated as CASSPVGGRGNEQFF.

The chain has TRBV11-3 and TRBJ1-3, with D possibly TRBD1 on 6 matching bases. V was cut by 5 bases and J by 2 bases, with 10 bases left in between. CDR1 and CDR2 (germline): SGHNT, YENEEA. The CDR3 length is 14 residues. The CDR3 sequence is CASSLQGAGNTIYF. The DNA of the CDR3 is TGTGCCAGCAGCCTACAGGGAGCTGGAAACACCATATATTTT.

Only one count was recorded for this clone. The chain uses TRBV19 and TRBJ1-5, with TRBD1 matching 8 bases. This CDR3 region has 15 residues. V was pared by 4 bases and J by 5 bases, with 7 bases of the junction left unmatched. Looked up from germline, CDR1 is LNHDA and CDR2 is SQIVND (reference sequence). CDR3 in amino acids: CASSTQTGAHQPQHF. The CDR3 DNA sequence: TGTGCCAGTAGTACCCAGACAGGGGCTCATCAGCCCCAGCATTTT.

The gene calls are TRBV4-1 and TRBJ1-1; weak D call: TRBD1 (6 bases). CDR3 length: 15 amino acids. Between the trimmed V and J ends, which lost 5 bases and 0 bases, there was a span of 13 bases. Germline CDR1 is MGHRA and CDR2 is YSYEKL. In DNA form, the CDR3 reads TGCGCCAGCAGCGAACAGGGCGCCATGAACACTGAAGCTTTCTTT. Protein product: CASSEQGAMNTEAFF.

V usage is TRBV10-3 and J usage is TRBJ1-5; D remains unclear. Trimming stripped 4 bases from V and 5 bases from J, with 12 bases between. CDR1 and CDR2 from the germline V gene are ENHRY and SYGVKD. The CDR3 spans 14 residues. The CDR3 DNA reads TGTGCCATCAGTGGAGGAAAAGAATATCAGCCCCAGCATTTT. Protein product: CAISGGKEYQPQHF.

CDR3: CASALPPWWTGEIGISGNTIYF. CDR3 in DNA: TGTGCTAGTGCCCTCCCCCCCTGGTGGACAGGCGAAATAGGAATCTCTGGAAACACCATATATTTT. The genes are TRBV12-5 and TRBJ1-3, with 7 bases matching TRBD1. Per germline, CDR1 LGHNT and CDR2 FRNRAP. The length of the CDR3 is 22 residues. Trimming took 7 bases from V and 0 from J; bases not matched to a gene: 27.

Note on this clone: One end of the junction varies from germline; a read error may be responsible. The rearrangement uses TRBV7-9 and TRBJ2-5; D is undetermined. From germline, CDR1 is SEHNR and CDR2 FQNEAQ (reference sequence). The CDR3 runs 11 residues. The CDR3 nucleotides are TGTGCCGGCGAAAGTCAAGAGACTCAGTACTTC. Its translation: CAGESQETQYF.

The chain links TRBV28 to TRBJ2-1; D may be TRBD2 (5 bases). CDR3 size: 14 residues. Trimming stripped 2 bases from V and 8 bases from J, with 13 bases between. The V gene's germline CDR1 is MDHEN and CDR2 SYDVKM. The CDR3 is CASSLRTVSDEQFF. The CDR3 DNA reads TGTGCCAGCAGTTTACGGACCGTTAGCGATGAGCAGTTCTTC.

The gene calls are TRBV18 and TRBJ2-7; 10 nucleotides line up with TRBD1. V lost 4 bases, J lost 5 bases, and 8 bases stayed unmatched. This CDR3 is 15 amino acids long. In germline, CDR1 is KGHSH, CDR2 LQKENI. CDR3 sequence: CASSRSGTGEHEQYF. CDR3 nucleotides: TGTGCCAGCTCACGATCCGGGACAGGGGAGCACGAGCAGTACTTC.

The chain joins TRBV15 to TRBJ1-2, with 9 bases that match TRBD1. The germline V gene encodes CDR1 LNHNV and CDR2 YYDKDF (reference sequence). V trimming: 0 bases; J trimming: 8 bases; junction bases outside the gene matches: 10. The CDR3 covers 16 residues. The CDR3 protein is CATSRDHPGQGKGYTF. CDR3 DNA: TGTGCCACCAGCAGAGATCACCCGGGACAGGGAAAGGGCTACACCTTC.

This clone was detected once. This chain links TRBV7-6 with TRBJ2-5; TRBD1 matches at 9 bases. CDR1 SGHVS and CDR2 FNYEAQ come from the germline V gene. The V gene end was trimmed by 5 bases and the J gene end by 0 bases; junction bases not matched to a gene: 7. The CDR3 loop spans 16 amino acids. The CDR3 sequence is CASSPRTGAYQETQYF. Written as DNA, the CDR3 is TGTGCCAGCAGCCCCCGGACAGGGGCGTACCAAGAGACCCAGTACTTC.

The rearrangement joins TRBV5-1 to TRBJ2-1, with 8 bases aligning to TRBD2. This CDR3 spans 17 amino acids. V lost 3 bases and J lost 9; bases outside the gene matches: 17. CDR1 and CDR2 (germline): SGHRS, YFSETQ. CDR3 coding DNA: TGCGCCAGCAGCTCCTCCGTGGGTAGCGGGATGGGCGGTGAGCAGTTCTTC. Its translation: CASSSSVGSGMGGEQFF.

The CDR3 here is CASSLGGDSSYEQYF. The CDR3 DNA follows: TGTGCCAGCAGCTTAGGTGGGGACAGCTCCTACGAGCAGTACTTC. The chain has TRBV11-3 and TRBJ2-7, with TRBD1 identical over 7 bases. The CDR3 contains 15 residues. Germline-derived CDR1 and CDR2 are SGHNT and YENEEA. V was pared by 1 base and J by 0 bases, with 3 bases of the junction left unmatched.

The table lists this clone with a count of one. The genes are TRBV19 and TRBJ1-4; 7 positions match TRBD1. The junction had 2 bases not matched to a gene; V was cut back by 1 base and J by 3 bases. The CDR3 has 15 amino acids. CDR1 is LNHDA, CDR2 SQIVND, per germline (reference sequence). DNA of the CDR3: TGTGCCAGTAGTATAGCGGGGACAGCTAATGAAAAACTGTTTTTT. Protein: CASSIAGTANEKLFF.

The chain uses TRBV6-4 and TRBJ2-3; no clear D gene. V lost 0 bases and J lost 12, with 13 bases in between. Germline CDR1 reads MRHNA; CDR2 reads SNTAGT. There are 13 residues in the CDR3. The CDR3 bases are TGTGCCAGCAGTGACTCTTATCGGTTAGTTCAGTATTTT. It specifies CASSDSYRLVQYF.

The gene calls are TRBV7-9 and TRBJ1-1; 9 bases line up with TRBD1. From germline, CDR1 is SEHNR and CDR2 FQNEAQ (reference sequence). J gave up 7 bases and V 5 bases, and 8 bases lay outside the gene matches. This CDR3 is built from 14 residues. The CDR3 DNA reads as TGTGCCAGCAGCGTGTTAGGGACAGGGCTTGAAGCTTTCTTT. Translated: CASSVLGTGLEAFF.